The 11 T cell receptor beta chains below come from one sample, sequenced in a study of blood T cell repertoires in COVID-19. The repertoire was sequenced with immunoSEQ multiplex PCR; TCRdb's copy has only in-frame clones and lacks some. The table has tens of thousands of clones, roughly 86% seen once; the top ten hold about 25%. Material for sequencing was peripheral blood. These receptors all come from a human donor with active COVID-19. The donor label of this sample is uncertain.

The chain joins TRBV6-2 or TRBV6-3 to TRBJ2-7; D not certain. CDR1 MNHEY and CDR2 SVGEGT come from the germline V gene. Trimming shortened V by 2 bases and J by 4 bases, and 6 bases separated the two germline ends. CDR3 length equals 12 residues. This chain's CDR3 is CASSYLTYEQYF. CDR3 coding DNA: TGTGCCAGCAGTTACCTAACTTACGAGCAGTACTTC.

The chain joins TRBV28 to TRBJ2-7, with 9 bases lining up with TRBD1. The CDR3 consists of 15 residues. CDR1 is MDHEN and CDR2 is SYDVKM in the germline V gene. Losses at the gene ends were 4 bases for V and 3 bases for J; bases not matched to a gene: 7. The DNA of the CDR3 is TGTGCCAGCAGTTCCGGGACAGGGTTTCTCTACGAGCAGTACTTC. Translated: CASSSGTGFLYEQYF.

Only one count was recorded for this clone. The chain joins TRBV5-8 to TRBJ1-6; D gene uncertain. In germline, CDR1 is SGHTS, CDR2 YDEGEE. Deletions cut 4 bases from V and 13 bases from J, with 15 bases between. The CDR3 spans 13 residues. The CDR3 is CASSRGLAGPLHF. In DNA form, the CDR3 reads TGTGCCAGCAGCCGCGGGCTAGCGGGGCCCCTCCACTTT.

The chain is built from TRBV19 and TRBJ1-2; TRBD1 aligns across 10 bases. J gave up 6 bases and V 4 bases, and 11 bases lay outside the gene matches. The CDR3 sequence is 16 residues long. The germline V gene encodes CDR1 LNHDA and CDR2 SQIVND (reference sequence). CDR3 loop: CASSTSTGGSIDGYTF. The CDR3 DNA sequence: TGTGCCAGTAGTACCTCGACAGGGGGCTCAATCGATGGCTACACCTTC.

The V gene is TRBV2, the J gene TRBJ1-2, with 12 bases identical to TRBD1. V trimming: 6 bases; J trimming: 3 bases; junction bases outside the gene matches: 2. The CDR3 covers 14 residues. Germline lookup yields CDR1 SNHLY and CDR2 FYNNEI. The DNA for the CDR3 is TGTGCCAGCAGGGGGACAGGGGGCGACTATGGCTACACCTTC. Amino acid sequence: CASRGTGGDYGYTF.

This chain uses TRBV7-3 with TRBJ1-4; D is unresolved. The V and J ends lost 3 bases and 8 bases respectively, with 10 bases between them. CDR3 length equals 13 residues. CDR1 is SGHTA and CDR2 is FQGTGA in the germline V gene. Here the CDR3 DNA reads TGTGCCAGCAGCTTTAGGCCCGGGGAAAAACTGTTTTTT. Protein sequence: CASSFRPGEKLFF.

This sequence joins TRBV6-6 and TRBJ1-5; 9 bases are a match to TRBD1. Per the germline V gene, CDR1 is MNHNY and CDR2 is SVGAGI (reference sequence). There are 16 residues in the CDR3. The junction had 5 bases not matched to a gene; V was cut back by 2 bases and J by 3 bases. The CDR3 protein is CASSYPGTGNNQPQHF. In nucleotides, the CDR3 is TGTGCCAGCAGTTACCCCGGGACAGGGAACAATCAGCCCCAGCATTTT.

The V call is TRBV29-1, the J call TRBJ1-1; 7 nucleotides line up with TRBD1. With V trimmed by 3 bases and J by 6 bases, 4 bases remained unmatched. The CDR3 has 12 residues. Germline CDR1 reads SQVTM; CDR2 reads ANQGSEA. The CDR3 loop reads CSVDRGTPEAFF. The CDR3 bases are TGCAGCGTTGACAGGGGGACGCCTGAAGCTTTCTTT.

CDR3 nucleotide sequence: TGTGCCAGCAGCTTGGATAACTATAATTCACCCCTCCACTTT. It yields the protein CASSLDNYNSPLHF. This chain connects TRBV5-4 to TRBJ1-6; no reliable D call. V was clipped by 0 bases and J by 3 bases, with 4 bases between them. Germline values: CDR1 SGHNT, CDR2 YYREEE (reference sequence). The CDR3 runs 14 residues. The full variable domain, completed using reference TRBV5-4 and TRBJ1-6, is ETGVTQSPTHLIKTRGQQVTLRCSSQSGHNTVSWYQQALGQGPQFIFQYYREEENGRGNFPPRFSGLQFPNYSSELNVNALELDDSALYLCASSLDNYNSPLHFGNGTRLTVT.

By sample share, this clone is medium-sized. The CDR3 spells CASRGGTEAFF. CDR3 DNA: TGTGCCAGCAGAGGGGGCACTGAAGCTTTCTTT. The chain links TRBV12-3 or TRBV12-4 to TRBJ1-1; a possible D gene is TRBD1 (6 bases). This CDR3 contains 11 residues. The V end lost 6 bases, the J end lost 4 bases, and 6 bases lay between the germline ends.

The chain combines TRBV5-4 with TRBJ1-1; weak D call: TRBD1 (6 bases). CDR3 size: 14 residues. V was shortened by 4 bases and J by 0 bases, with 10 bases between the two germline ends. Looked up from germline, CDR1 is SGHNT and CDR2 is YYREEE (reference sequence). CDR3 sequence (DNA): TGTGCCAGCAGCCGGACAGCTATGAACACTGAAGCTTTCTTT. It translates to CASSRTAMNTEAFF.